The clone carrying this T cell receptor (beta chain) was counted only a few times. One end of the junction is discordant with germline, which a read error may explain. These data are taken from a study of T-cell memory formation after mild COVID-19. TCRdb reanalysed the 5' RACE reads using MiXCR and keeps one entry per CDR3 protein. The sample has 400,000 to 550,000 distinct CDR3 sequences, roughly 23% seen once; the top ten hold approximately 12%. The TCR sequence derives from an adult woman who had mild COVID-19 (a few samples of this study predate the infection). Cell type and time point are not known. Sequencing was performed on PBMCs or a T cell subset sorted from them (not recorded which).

CDR3 nucleotides: TGTGCCAGCAGTTTGCCATCCTCCGAGCAGTACTTC. Its protein product is CASSLPSSEQYF. This rearrangement joins TRBV28 to TRBJ2-7; D remains unclear. The germline CDR1 and CDR2 sequences are MDHEN and SYDVKM. The CDR3 totals 12 residues.